These T cell receptor beta chains were read from a single sample in a study of T cell changes during pregnancy in multiple sclerosis. Sequencing used immunoSEQ multiplex PCR; TCRdb keeps in-frame clones, though not all of them. This repertoire shows approximately 79,000 clones, around 93% found once; its top ten account for 0.65% to 0.95%. The sample in question was peripheral blood, obtained in the second trimester of pregnancy. The source is a female donor in good health, enrolled as a control in a pregnancy study. The CDR3 runs from the conserved cysteine through the conserved F or W. Each record gives: V gene, J gene, clone size, D gene, CDR3 DNA, CDR3 protein. A D gene is named only where the DNA matches it firmly. The listing skips clone size in some rows; elsewhere it reads once, few, many or a size class.

>TRBV2|TRBJ2-1|-|TRBD2
TGTGCCAGCAGCGAAAGCGGGGGGAGTGAGCAGTTCTTC
CASSESGGSEQFF
>TRBV5-6|TRBJ2-5|-|TRBD2
TGTGCCAGCAGTTTTATTAGACTAGCGGCCTCCGGGACCCAGTACTTC
CASSFIRLAASGTQYF
>TRBV4-2|TRBJ2-5|-|TRBD1
TGTGCCAGCAGCCGGGACCCGGACAGGCCCCAAGAGACCCAGTACTTC
CASSRDPDRPQETQYF
>TRBV10-3|TRBJ1-1|-|-
TGTGCCGCCAGGGGTTCCAGGGACACTGAAGCTTTCTTT
CAARGSRDTEAFF
>TRBV6-5|TRBJ2-7|-|TRBD1
TGTGCCAGCAGCCCACCCCGGGCAGGGGGCTACGAGCAGTACTTC
CASSPPRAGGYEQYF
>TRBV25-1|TRBJ2-1|-|TRBD2
TGTGCCAGCAGCGGACTAGCGGGGGGGCCAAGGCAGTTCTTC
CASSGLAGGPRQFF
>TRBV18|TRBJ1-5|-|-
TGTGCCAGCTCACCCGACAGAAGCAATCAGCCCCAGCATTTT
CASSPDRSNQPQHF
>TRBV6-5|TRBJ1-3|-|-
TGTGCCAGCAGCACGGAGGCTGGAAACACCATATATTTT
CASSTEAGNTIYF
>TRBV7-7|TRBJ2-6|-|-
TGTGCTATTTCGGTTACTACGGACTCTGGGGCCAACGTCCTGACTTTC
CAISVTTDSGANVLTF
>TRBV6-5|TRBJ1-5|-|TRBD1
TGTGCCAGCAGGTCCCAGGGGGGCGGCAATCAGCCCCAGCATTTT
CASRSQGGGNQPQHF
>TRBV4-2|TRBJ2-1|-|TRBD1
TGTGCCAGCAGCCATAACCCGGGACAGGGGGTTTCGCATGGTACTCCCAATGAGCAGTTCTTC
CASSHNPGQGVSHGTPNEQFF
>TRBV19|TRBJ1-5|-|TRBD1
TGTGCCAGTAGTGAGGGGGCGAGCAATCAGCCCCAGCATTTT
CASSEGASNQPQHF
>TRBV15|TRBJ1-2|-|-
TGTGCCACCAGCAGAGATCCCCCCAGGGAGGGCTATGGCTACACCTTC
CATSRDPPREGYGYTF
>TRBV7-8|TRBJ2-1|-|TRBD2
TGTGCCAGCAGCCCCGGGGGCCTAGCGGGAACCTACAATGAGCAGTTCTTC
CASSPGGLAGTYNEQFF
>TRBV4-2|TRBJ1-3|-|-
TGTGCCAGCAGCCAAGTGTGGCGGGGGCTTTATACTGGAAACACCATATATTTT
CASSQVWRGLYTGNTIYF
>TRBV7-9|TRBJ2-5|-|TRBD2
TGTGCCAGCAGCCCAACTAGCGGGGAGACCCAGTACTTC
CASSPTSGETQYF
>TRBV7-2|TRBJ1-2|once|-
TGTGCCAGCAGCTACAGGGCTCCCGGTGGCTACACCTTC
CASSYRAPGGYTF
>TRBV29-1|TRBJ1-1|-|-
TGCAGCGTTGACCCCTTCAGCGGCGGAAACACTGAAGCTTTCTTT
CSVDPFSGGNTEAFF
>TRBV4-3|TRBJ2-5|-|-
TGCGCCAGCAGCCAAGAGGCCCACCCCCAAGAGACCCAGTACTTC
CASSQEAHPQETQYF
>TRBV4-2|TRBJ1-1|-|-
TGTGCCAGCAGCCAAACTGGGGCTTACACTGAAGCTTTCTTT
CASSQTGAYTEAFF
>TRBV29-1|TRBJ1-2|-|-
TGCAGCGTTGATGAGGGTGACTATGGCTACACCTTC
CSVDEGDYGYTF